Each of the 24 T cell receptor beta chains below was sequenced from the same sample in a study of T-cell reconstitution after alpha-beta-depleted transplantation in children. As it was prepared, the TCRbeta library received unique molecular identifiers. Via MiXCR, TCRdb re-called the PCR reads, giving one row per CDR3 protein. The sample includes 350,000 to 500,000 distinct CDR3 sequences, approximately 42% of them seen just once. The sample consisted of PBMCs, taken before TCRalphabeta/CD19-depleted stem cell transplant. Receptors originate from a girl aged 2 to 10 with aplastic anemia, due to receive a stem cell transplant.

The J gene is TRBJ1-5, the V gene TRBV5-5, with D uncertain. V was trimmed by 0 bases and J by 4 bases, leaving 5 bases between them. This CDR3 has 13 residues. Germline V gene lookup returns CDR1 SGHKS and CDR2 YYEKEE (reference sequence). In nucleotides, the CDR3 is TGTGCCAGCAGCTTGGAGGAAAATCAGCCCCAGCATTTT. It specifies CASSLEENQPQHF.

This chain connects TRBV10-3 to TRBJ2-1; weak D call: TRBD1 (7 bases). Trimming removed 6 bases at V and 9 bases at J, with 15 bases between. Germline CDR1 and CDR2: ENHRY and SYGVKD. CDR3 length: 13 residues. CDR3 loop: CAISLDREVEQFF. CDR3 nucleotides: TGTGCCATCAGCCTTGACAGGGAGGTTGAGCAGTTCTTC.

As DNA, the CDR3 is TGCGCCAGCAGCATAGACGGAACAAACACTGAAGCTTTCTTT. This sequence encodes CASSIDGTNTEAFF. The chain links TRBV5-1 to TRBJ1-1; D remains unclear. Germline CDR1 and CDR2: SGHRS and YFSETQ. V lost 4 bases to trimming and J lost 2 bases, with 12 bases between them. The CDR3 is made up of 14 amino acids.

The CDR3 sequence: CASSLGTRDSYLYEQYF. The CDR3 nucleotides read TGTGCCAGCAGCTTAGGGACTCGGGACAGTTACTTGTACGAGCAGTACTTC. This chain joins TRBV7-2 and TRBJ2-7, with 7 bases lining up with TRBD1. CDR3 length: 17 amino acids. V lost 1 base and J lost 4; bases outside the gene matches: 13. Germline V gives CDR1 SGHTA, CDR2 FQGNSA.

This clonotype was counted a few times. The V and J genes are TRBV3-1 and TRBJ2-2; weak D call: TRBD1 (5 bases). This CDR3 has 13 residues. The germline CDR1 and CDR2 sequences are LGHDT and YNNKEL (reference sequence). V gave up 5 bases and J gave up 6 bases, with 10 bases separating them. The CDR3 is CASSARQSGELFF. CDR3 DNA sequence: TGTGCCAGCAGCGCACGACAGTCCGGGGAGCTGTTTTTT.

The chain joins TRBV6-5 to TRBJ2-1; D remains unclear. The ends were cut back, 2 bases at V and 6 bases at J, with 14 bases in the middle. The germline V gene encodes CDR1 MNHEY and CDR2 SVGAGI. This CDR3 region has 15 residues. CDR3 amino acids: CASSYVTPPRNEQFF. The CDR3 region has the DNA TGTGCCAGCAGTTACGTGACACCACCTCGCAATGAGCAGTTCTTC.

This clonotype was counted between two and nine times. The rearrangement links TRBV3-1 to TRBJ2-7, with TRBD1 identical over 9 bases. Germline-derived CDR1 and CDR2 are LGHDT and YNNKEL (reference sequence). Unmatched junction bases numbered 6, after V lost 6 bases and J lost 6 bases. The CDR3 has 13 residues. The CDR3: CASSYRGLREQYF. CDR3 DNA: TGTGCCAGCAGTTACAGGGGGCTACGCGAGCAGTACTTC.

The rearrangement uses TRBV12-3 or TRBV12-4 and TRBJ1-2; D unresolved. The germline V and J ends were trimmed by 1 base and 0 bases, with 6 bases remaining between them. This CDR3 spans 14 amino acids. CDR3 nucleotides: TGTGCCAGCAGTTTAGTTGGGGCTAACTATGGCTACACCTTC. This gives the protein CASSLVGANYGYTF.

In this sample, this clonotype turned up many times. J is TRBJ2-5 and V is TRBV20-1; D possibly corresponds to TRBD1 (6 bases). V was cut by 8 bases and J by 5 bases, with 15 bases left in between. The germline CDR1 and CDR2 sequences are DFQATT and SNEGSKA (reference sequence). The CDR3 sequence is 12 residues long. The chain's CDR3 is CSSKGGTETQYF. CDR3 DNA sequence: TGCAGTTCCAAAGGGGGAACGGAGACCCAGTACTTC.

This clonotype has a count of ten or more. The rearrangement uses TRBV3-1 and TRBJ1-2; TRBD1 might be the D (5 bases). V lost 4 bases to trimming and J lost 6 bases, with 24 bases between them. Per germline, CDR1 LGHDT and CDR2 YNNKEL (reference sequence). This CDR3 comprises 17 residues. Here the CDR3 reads CASSRMTRMGGFDGYTF. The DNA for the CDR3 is TGTGCCAGCAGCCGAATGACTAGGATGGGGGGGTTTGATGGCTACACCTTC.

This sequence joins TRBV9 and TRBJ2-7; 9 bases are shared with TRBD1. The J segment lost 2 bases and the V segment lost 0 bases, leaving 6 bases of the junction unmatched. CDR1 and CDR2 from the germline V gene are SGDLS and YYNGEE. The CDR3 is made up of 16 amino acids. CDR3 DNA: TGTGCCAGCAGCGTAGGGGCCGGGACAGGGACCTACGAGCAGTACTTC. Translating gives CASSVGAGTGTYEQYF.

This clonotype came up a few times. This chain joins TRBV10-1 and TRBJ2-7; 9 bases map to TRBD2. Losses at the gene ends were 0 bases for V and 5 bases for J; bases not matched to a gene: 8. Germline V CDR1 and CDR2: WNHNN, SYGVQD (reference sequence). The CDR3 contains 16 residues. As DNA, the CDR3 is TGCGCCAGCAGTGAGTCGGGACTAGCTGGGATCCACGAGCAGTACTTC. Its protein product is CASSESGLAGIHEQYF.

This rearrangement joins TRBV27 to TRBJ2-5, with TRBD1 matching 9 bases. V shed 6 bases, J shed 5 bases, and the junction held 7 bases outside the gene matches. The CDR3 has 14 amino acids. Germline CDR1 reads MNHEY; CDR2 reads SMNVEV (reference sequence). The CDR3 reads CASSSGQGLETQYF. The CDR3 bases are TGTGCCAGCAGCAGTGGACAGGGGTTGGAGACCCAGTACTTC.

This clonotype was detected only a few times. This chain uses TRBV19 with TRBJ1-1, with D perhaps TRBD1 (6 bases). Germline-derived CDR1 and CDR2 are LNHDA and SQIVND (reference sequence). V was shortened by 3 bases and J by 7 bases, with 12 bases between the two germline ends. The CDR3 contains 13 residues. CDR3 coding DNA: TGTGCCAGTAGTATGCTTCGGGACATTGAAGCTTTCTTT. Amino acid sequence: CASSMLRDIEAFF.

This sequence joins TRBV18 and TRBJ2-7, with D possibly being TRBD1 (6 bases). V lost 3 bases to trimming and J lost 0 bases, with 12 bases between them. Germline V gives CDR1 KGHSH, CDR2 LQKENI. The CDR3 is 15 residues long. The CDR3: CASSPQGRISYEQYF. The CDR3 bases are TGTGCCAGCTCACCCCAGGGGCGAATCTCCTACGAGCAGTACTTC. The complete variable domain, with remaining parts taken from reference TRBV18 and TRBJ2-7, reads NAGVMQNPRHLVRRRGQEARLRCSPMKGHSHVYWYRQLPEEGLKFMVYLQKENIIDESGMPKERFSAEFPKEGPSILRIQQVVRGDSAAYFCASSPQGRISYEQYFGPGTRLTVT.

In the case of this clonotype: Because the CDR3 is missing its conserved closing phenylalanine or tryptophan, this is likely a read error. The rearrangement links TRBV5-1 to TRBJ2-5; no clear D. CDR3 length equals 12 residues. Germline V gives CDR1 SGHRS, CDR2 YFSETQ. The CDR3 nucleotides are TGTGCCAGCAGAACGGATCAAGAGACCCAGTACTAC. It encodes CASRTDQETQYY.

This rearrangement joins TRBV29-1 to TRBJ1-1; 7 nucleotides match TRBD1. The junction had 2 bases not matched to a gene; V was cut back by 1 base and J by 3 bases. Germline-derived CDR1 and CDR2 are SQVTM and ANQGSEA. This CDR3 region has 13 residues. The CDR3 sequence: CSVEGQGHTEAFF. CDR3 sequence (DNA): TGCAGCGTTGAAGGACAGGGCCACACTGAAGCTTTCTTT.

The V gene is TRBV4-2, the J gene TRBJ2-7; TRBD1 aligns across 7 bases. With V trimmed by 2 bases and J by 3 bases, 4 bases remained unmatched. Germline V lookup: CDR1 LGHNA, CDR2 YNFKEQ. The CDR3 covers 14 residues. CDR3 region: CASSQPGQDYEQYF. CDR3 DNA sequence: TGTGCCAGCAGCCAACCTGGACAGGACTACGAGCAGTACTTC.

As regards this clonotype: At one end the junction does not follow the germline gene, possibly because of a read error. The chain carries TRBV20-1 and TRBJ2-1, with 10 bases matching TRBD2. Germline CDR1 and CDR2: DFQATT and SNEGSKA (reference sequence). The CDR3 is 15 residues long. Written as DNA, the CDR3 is TGCAGTGCCAAAACCGGGACTAGCGTCTACGATGAGCAGTTCTTC. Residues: CSAKTGTSVYDEQFF.

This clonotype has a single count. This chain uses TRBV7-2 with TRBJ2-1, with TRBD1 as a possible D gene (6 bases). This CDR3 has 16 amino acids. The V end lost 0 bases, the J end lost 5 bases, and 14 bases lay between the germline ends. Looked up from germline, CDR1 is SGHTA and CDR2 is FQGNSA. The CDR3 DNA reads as TGTGCCAGCAGCTTAGCAGGACAGAGTCGGCACAATGAGCAGTTCTTC. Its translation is CASSLAGQSRHNEQFF.

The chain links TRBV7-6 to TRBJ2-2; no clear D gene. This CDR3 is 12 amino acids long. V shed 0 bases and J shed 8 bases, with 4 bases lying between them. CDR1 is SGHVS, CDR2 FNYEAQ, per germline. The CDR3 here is CASSLASGELFF. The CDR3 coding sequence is TGTGCCAGCAGCTTAGCGTCAGGGGAGCTGTTTTTT. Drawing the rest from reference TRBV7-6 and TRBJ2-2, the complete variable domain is GAGVSQSPRYKVTKRGQDVALRCDPISGHVSLYWYRQALGQGPEFLTYFNYEAQQDKSGLPNDRFSAERPEGSISTLTIQRTEQRDSAMYRCASSLASGELFFGEGSRLTVL.

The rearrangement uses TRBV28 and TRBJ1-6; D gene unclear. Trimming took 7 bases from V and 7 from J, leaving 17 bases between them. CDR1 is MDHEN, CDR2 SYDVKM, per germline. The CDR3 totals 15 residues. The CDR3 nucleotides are TGTGCCAGCACCATGGGGATAGGAGTAAATTCACCCCTCCACTTT. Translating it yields CASTMGIGVNSPLHF.

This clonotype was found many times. CDR3 protein: CASSSQTTRRETQYF. Here the CDR3 DNA reads TGCGCCAGCAGCTCCCAAACGACAAGGCGAGAGACCCAGTACTTC. The chain links TRBV5-1 to TRBJ2-5; the D is unclear. Germline-derived CDR1 and CDR2 are SGHRS and YFSETQ. CDR3 size: 15 residues. Trimming cost V 3 bases and J 4 bases, with 16 bases left between them.

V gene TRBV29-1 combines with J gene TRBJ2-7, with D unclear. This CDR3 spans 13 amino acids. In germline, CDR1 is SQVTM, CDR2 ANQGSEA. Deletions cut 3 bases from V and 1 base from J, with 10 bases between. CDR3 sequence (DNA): TGCAGCGTTGAGCTCCGCGATTCCTACGAGCAGTACTTC. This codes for CSVELRDSYEQYF.